Here is one T cell receptor beta chain with its context. The germline V gene has CDR1 MDHEN and CDR2 SYDVKM. The CDR3 covers 17 residues. The V gene end was trimmed by 2 bases and the J gene end by 2 bases; junction bases not matched to a gene: 8. Profiled with immunoSEQ multiplex PCR; TCRdb holds only in-frame clones, not every one. The sample lists about 100,000 clones, roughly 86% seen once, with about 6% in the top ten. This entry belongs to a study of blood T cell repertoires in COVID-19. At the level of the study: There were acute and convalescent COVID-19 samples, and they came from the United States, Italy and Spain. The cDNA or gDNA used as material had been derived from T cells, B-cell-depleted T cells, or PBMCs.

Input material: peripheral blood. The TCR originated in a woman aged 60-75 years with acute or convalescent COVID-19. This chain connects TRBV28 to TRBJ1-1; 10 nucleotides match TRBD1. The CDR3 DNA reads as TGTGCCAGCAGTTTACCGGGACAGGGGACAACAAACACTGAAGCTTTCTTT. Its protein is CASSLPGQGTTNTEAFF.